Each of the 21 T cell receptor beta chains below was sequenced from the same sample in a study of cytomegalovirus exposure and HLA in healthy donors. It was with 60 Vbeta and 13 Jbeta primers that the PCR ran. Method: immunoSEQ multiplex PCR; TCRdb's copy keeps in-frame clones and lacks some. This sample has approximately 190,000 clones, with 80% to 85% found just once. Sample: PBMCs. All receptors come from a man in his forties or fifties in good health and CMV-seropositive.

This sequence joins TRBV4-3 and TRBJ1-1, with D possibly matching TRBD1 (6 bases). The germline CDR1 and CDR2 sequences are LGHNA and YSLEER. Trimming cost V 4 bases and J 0 bases, with 12 bases left between them. The CDR3 contains 15 residues. As DNA, the CDR3 is TGCGCCAGCAGCCCAAACAGGGTGATGAACACTGAAGCTTTCTTT. Translating gives CASSPNRVMNTEAFF.

The chain employs TRBV28 and TRBJ1-1, with 8 bases fitting TRBD1. The CDR3 sequence is 15 residues long. Trimming at V came to 4 bases and at J to 4 bases, leaving 8 bases not matched to a gene. Germline CDR1 is MDHEN and CDR2 is SYDVKM. The CDR3 loop is CASSSRDRPPTEAFF. DNA of the CDR3: TGTGCCAGCAGTTCCCGGGACAGGCCTCCCACTGAAGCTTTCTTT.

The chain is built from TRBV6-5 and TRBJ2-3; weak D call: TRBD1 (7 bases). This CDR3 comprises 15 residues. Per germline, CDR1 MNHEY and CDR2 SVGAGI. V lost 6 bases and J 1 base, leaving 14 bases between the germline ends. The CDR3: CASSPGGGGTDTQYF. The CDR3 DNA sequence: TGTGCCAGCAGCCCCGGAGGGGGCGGCACAGATACGCAGTATTTT.

CDR3 in amino acids: CASSEASGGSYEQYF. In DNA form, the CDR3 reads TGTGCCAGCAGTGAAGCTAGCGGGGGATCCTACGAGCAGTACTTC. The V gene is TRBV2, the J gene TRBJ2-7; 9 bases line up with TRBD2. Germline lookup yields CDR1 SNHLY and CDR2 FYNNEI. The CDR3 has 15 residues. With V trimmed by 0 bases and J by 1 base, 1 base remained unmatched.

Only a few counts were recorded for this clone. This rearrangement joins TRBV2 to TRBJ2-7; D is perhaps TRBD1 (5 bases). Deletions cut 3 bases from V and 0 bases from J, with 18 bases between. Germline V gene sequence: CDR1 SNHLY, CDR2 FYNNEI. This CDR3 has 17 amino acids. The CDR3 here is CASSEFPTDKSSYEQYF. Here the CDR3 DNA reads TGTGCCAGCAGTGAGTTTCCGACGGACAAGAGCTCCTACGAGCAGTACTTC.

The V and J genes are TRBV28 and TRBJ1-2; D call uncertain. The CDR3 covers 14 residues. Trimming removed 2 bases at V and 4 bases at J, with 11 bases between. Per the germline V gene, CDR1 is MDHEN and CDR2 is SYDVKM. The CDR3 is CASSLRHSSYGYTF. As DNA, the CDR3 is TGTGCCAGCAGTTTACGTCACTCAAGCTATGGCTACACCTTC.

This clone was detected once. The V gene is TRBV27, the J gene TRBJ1-2, with a tentative D call TRBD1 (5 bases). Germline CDR1 is MNHEY and CDR2 is SMNVEV (reference sequence). The CDR3 is 14 amino acids. Trimming removed 5 bases at V and 4 bases at J, with 14 bases between. The CDR3 region has the DNA TGTGCCAGCAGTCTAGGACGGGGGAGCTATGGCTACACCTTC. This translates into CASSLGRGSYGYTF.

The chain carries TRBV7-3 and TRBJ2-2; no firm D call. Germline loops: CDR1 SGHTA, CDR2 FQGTGA. The germline V and J ends were trimmed by 4 bases and 6 bases, with 18 bases remaining between them. There are 16 residues in the CDR3. The CDR3 reads CASSSIRLTLAGELFF. The CDR3 bases are TGTGCCAGCAGCTCTATTCGCCTTACTCTGGCCGGGGAGCTGTTTTTT.

The V and J genes are TRBV10-2 and TRBJ1-1, with a tentative D call TRBD1 (5 bases). From germline, CDR1 is WSHSY and CDR2 SAAADI. The V and J ends lost 10 bases and 1 base respectively, with 16 bases between them. The CDR3 extends over 14 amino acids. CDR3 sequence reads: CAIQGRDGNTEAFF. CDR3 nucleotide sequence: TGCGCCATCCAGGGTCGTGATGGGAACACTGAAGCTTTCTTT.

The rearrangement links TRBV10-3 to TRBJ2-6, with 11 bases lining up with TRBD2. The CDR3 is 20 residues long. V gave up 2 bases and J gave up 0 bases; unmatched junction bases: 9. Germline CDR1 ENHRY, CDR2 SYGVKD. CDR3 nucleotide sequence: TGTGCCATCAGTGAGGGCCCCCGTCTAGCGGGGGGCTCTGGGGCCAACGTCCTGACTTTC. Protein: CAISEGPRLAGGSGANVLTF.

Remarks on this clone: Mismatch with germline at one junction end may stem from a read error. CDR3 residues: CSSSPYETEAFF. The DNA for the CDR3 is TGTTCCAGCAGCCCCTATGAAACTGAAGCTTTCTTT. The chain joins TRBV7-9 to TRBJ1-1; D is unclear. This CDR3 has 12 residues. Germline V gene lookup returns CDR1 SEHNR and CDR2 FQNEAQ (reference sequence).

This clone was recorded a few times. The gene calls are TRBV5-6 and TRBJ1-2, with D possibly being TRBD1 (5 bases). Germline V gene sequence: CDR1 SGHDT, CDR2 YYEEEE. CDR3 size: 13 residues. The V end lost 3 bases, the J end lost 5 bases, and 11 bases lay between the germline ends. The DNA for the CDR3 is TGTGCCAGCAGCTCCCCGCAGGGATATGGCTACACCTTC. Amino acids: CASSSPQGYGYTF.

The sample holds one count of this clone. The chain carries TRBV7-3 and TRBJ1-2; the D gene is possibly TRBD1 (6 bases). The germline V gene encodes CDR1 SGHTA and CDR2 FQGTGA. The CDR3 length is 15 residues. V was pared by 5 bases and J by 8 bases, with 21 bases between. The CDR3 nucleotides read TGTGCCAGCAGCCCGGGTTTAGTACAGGGCGAAGGCTACACCTTC. It is translated as CASSPGLVQGEGYTF.

The chain couples TRBV27 to TRBJ2-5; 10 positions match TRBD1. This CDR3 has 16 residues. Trimming cost V 5 bases and J 11 bases; bases outside gene matches: 17. Germline CDR1 MNHEY, CDR2 SMNVEV (reference sequence). In DNA, the CDR3 is TGTGCCAGCAGTCCATGGGCGGGACAGGGGATTATGGGGCAGTACTTC. Protein: CASSPWAGQGIMGQYF.

The chain employs TRBV11-2 and TRBJ2-1; 9 bases line up with TRBD1. The V gene's germline CDR1 is SGHAT and CDR2 FQNNGV. With 5 bases clipped from V and 4 bases from J, the junction kept 3 bases outside the gene matches. CDR3 length: 14 amino acids. The CDR3 region is CASSPTGGYNEQFF. CDR3 sequence (DNA): TGTGCCAGCAGCCCGACAGGGGGATACAATGAGCAGTTCTTC.

The table lists this clone with a few counts. V is TRBV7-3 and J is TRBJ1-2; a weak D match, TRBD1 (6 bases). This CDR3 is 15 amino acids long. Trimming cost V 5 bases and J 0 bases, with 13 bases left between them. From germline, CDR1 is SGHTA and CDR2 FQGTGA. The CDR3 bases are TGTGCCAGCAGCCCCGACAGGTTAGCTAACTATGGCTACACCTTC. Protein: CASSPDRLANYGYTF.

This chain connects TRBV27 to TRBJ2-3, with a possible D match to TRBD1 (6 bases). There are 14 residues in the CDR3. The germline V gene encodes CDR1 MNHEY and CDR2 SMNVEV (reference sequence). V was pared by 6 bases and J by 3 bases, with 13 bases between. CDR3 in amino acids: CASSQQGRTDTQYF. The CDR3 nucleotides read TGTGCCAGCAGCCAACAGGGTAGGACAGATACGCAGTATTTT.

This clone has only a few counts. The V call is TRBV4-3, the J call TRBJ2-6, with D unclear. The CDR3 loop spans 15 amino acids. Germline CDR1 LGHNA, CDR2 YSLEER. V gave up 3 bases and J gave up 1 base, with 7 bases separating them. In DNA, the CDR3 is TGCGCCAGCAGCCAGGGCTTTTCTGGGGCCAACGTCCTGACTTTC. This codes for CASSQGFSGANVLTF.

This chain uses TRBV7-6 with TRBJ2-5; no clear D. Germline values: CDR1 SGHVS, CDR2 FNYEAQ. The CDR3 sequence is 12 residues long. V lost 1 base and J 5 bases, leaving 5 bases between the germline ends. The DNA for the CDR3 is TGTGCCAGCAGCTTAGTGCGTGAGACCCAGTACTTC. This encodes CASSLVRETQYF.

This rearrangement joins TRBV6-5 to TRBJ1-4; D remains ambiguous. This CDR3 has 14 residues. Between the trimmed V and J ends, which lost 2 bases and 7 bases, there was a span of 11 bases. Germline-derived CDR1 and CDR2 are MNHEY and SVGAGI. This chain's CDR3 is CASSYRGRSEKLFF. In DNA, the CDR3 is TGTGCCAGCAGTTACCGCGGCCGGAGTGAAAAACTGTTTTTT.

The chain links TRBV4-1 to TRBJ2-7; no clear D gene. Trimming left V 3 bases short and J 9 bases short, with 18 bases between. Germline CDR1 reads MGHRA; CDR2 reads YSYEKL. CDR3 length: 14 amino acids. CDR3 region: CASSQTGSGAGQYF. The CDR3 DNA is TGCGCCAGCAGCCAGACCGGGTCGGGTGCCGGGCAGTACTTC.